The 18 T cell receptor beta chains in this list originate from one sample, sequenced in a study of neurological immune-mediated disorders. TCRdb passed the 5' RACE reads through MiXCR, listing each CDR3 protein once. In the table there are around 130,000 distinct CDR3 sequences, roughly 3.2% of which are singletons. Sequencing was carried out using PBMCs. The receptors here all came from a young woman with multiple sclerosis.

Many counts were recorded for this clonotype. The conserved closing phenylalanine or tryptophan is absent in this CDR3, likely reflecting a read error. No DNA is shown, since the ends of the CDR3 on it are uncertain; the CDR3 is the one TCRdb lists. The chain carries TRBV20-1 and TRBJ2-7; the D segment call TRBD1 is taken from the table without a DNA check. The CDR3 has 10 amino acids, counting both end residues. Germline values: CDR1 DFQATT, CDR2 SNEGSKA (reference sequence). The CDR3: CSARGTGGMT.

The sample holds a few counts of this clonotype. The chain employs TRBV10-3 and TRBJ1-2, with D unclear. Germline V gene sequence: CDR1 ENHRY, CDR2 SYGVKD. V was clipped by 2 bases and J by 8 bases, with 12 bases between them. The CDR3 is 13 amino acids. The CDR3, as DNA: TGTGCCATCAGTGAGGCCCAAGTTAAAGGCTACACCTTC. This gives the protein CAISEAQVKGYTF.

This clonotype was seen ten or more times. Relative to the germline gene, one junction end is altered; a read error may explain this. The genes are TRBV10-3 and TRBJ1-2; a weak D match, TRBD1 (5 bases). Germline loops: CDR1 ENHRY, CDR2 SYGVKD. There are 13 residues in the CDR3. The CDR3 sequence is CAIGEGVNYGYTF. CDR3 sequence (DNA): TGTGCCATCGGTGAAGGGGTTAACTATGGCTACACCTTC.

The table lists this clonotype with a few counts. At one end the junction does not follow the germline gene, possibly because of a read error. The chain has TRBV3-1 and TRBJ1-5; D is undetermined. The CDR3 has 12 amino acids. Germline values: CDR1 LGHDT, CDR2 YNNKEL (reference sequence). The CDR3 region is CASSQGNKTQNF. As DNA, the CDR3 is TGTGCCAGCAGCCAAGGGAACAAGACCCAGAATTTT. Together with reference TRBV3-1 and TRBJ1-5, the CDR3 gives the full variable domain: DTAVSQTPKYLVTQMGNDKSIKCEQNLGHDTMYWYKQDSKKFLKIMFSYNNKELIINETVPNRFSPKSPDKAHLNLHINSLELGDSAVYFCASSQGNKTQNFGDGTRLSIL.

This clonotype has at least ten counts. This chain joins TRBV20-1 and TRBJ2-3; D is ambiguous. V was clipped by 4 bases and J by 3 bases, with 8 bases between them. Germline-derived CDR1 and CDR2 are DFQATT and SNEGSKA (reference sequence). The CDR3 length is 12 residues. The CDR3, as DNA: TGCAGTGCTACCACCGCTACAGATACGCAGTATTTT. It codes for CSATTATDTQYF.

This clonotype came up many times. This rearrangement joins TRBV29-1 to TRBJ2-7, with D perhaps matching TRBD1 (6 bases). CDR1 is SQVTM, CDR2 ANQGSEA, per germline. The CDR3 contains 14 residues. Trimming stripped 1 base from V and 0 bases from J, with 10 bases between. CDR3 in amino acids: CSVEVFRGSYEQYF. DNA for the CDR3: TGCAGCGTTGAAGTCTTCAGGGGCTCCTACGAGCAGTACTTC.

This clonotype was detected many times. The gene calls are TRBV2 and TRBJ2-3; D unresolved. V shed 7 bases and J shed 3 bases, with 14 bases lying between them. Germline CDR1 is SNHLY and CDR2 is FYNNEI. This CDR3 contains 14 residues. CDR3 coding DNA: TGTGCCAGCACCCTAGACCTAGGGACAGATACGCAGTATTTT. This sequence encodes CASTLDLGTDTQYF. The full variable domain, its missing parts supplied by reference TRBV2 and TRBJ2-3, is EPEVTQTPSHQVTQMGQEVILRCVPISNHLYFYWYRQILGQKVEFLVSFYNNEISEKSEIFDDQFSVERPDGSNFTLKIRSTKLEDSAMYFCASTLDLGTDTQYFGPGTRLTVL.

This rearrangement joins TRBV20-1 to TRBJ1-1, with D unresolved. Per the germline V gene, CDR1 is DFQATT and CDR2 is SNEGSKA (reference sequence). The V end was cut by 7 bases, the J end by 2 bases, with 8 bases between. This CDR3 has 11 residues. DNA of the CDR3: TGCAGTGTTTTACCCAACACTGAAGCTTTCTTT. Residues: CSVLPNTEAFF.

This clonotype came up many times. The CDR3 bases are TGTGCCAGCAGCTTAGGTTTCGGGGAACGGTTCTTC. It encodes CASSLGFGERFF. The chain links TRBV7-2 to TRBJ2-1, with D possibly being TRBD2 (5 bases). The CDR3 totals 12 residues. V lost 1 base, J lost 15 bases, and 13 bases lay in between. In germline, CDR1 is SGHTA, CDR2 FQGNSA.

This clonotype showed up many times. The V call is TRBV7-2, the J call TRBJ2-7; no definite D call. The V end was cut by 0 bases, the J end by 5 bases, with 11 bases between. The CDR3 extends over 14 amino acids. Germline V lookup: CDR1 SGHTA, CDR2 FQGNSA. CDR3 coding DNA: TGTGCCAGCAGCTTAGCGTCCCTGGTGAACGAGCAGTACTTC. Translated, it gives CASSLASLVNEQYF.

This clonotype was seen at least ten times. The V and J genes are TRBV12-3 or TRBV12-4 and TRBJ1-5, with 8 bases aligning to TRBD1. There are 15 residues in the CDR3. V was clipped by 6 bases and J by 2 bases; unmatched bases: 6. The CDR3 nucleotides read TGTGCCAGCAGGCAGTCGACAGGGGGCAATCAGCCCCAGCATTTT. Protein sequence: CASRQSTGGNQPQHF.

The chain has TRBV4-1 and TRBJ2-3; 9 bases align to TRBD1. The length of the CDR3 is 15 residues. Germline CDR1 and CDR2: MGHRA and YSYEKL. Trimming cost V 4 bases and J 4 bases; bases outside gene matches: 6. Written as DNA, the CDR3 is TGCGCCAGCAGCCTTAACAGGGGGCAGGCAGATACGCAGTATTTT. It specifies CASSLNRGQADTQYF.

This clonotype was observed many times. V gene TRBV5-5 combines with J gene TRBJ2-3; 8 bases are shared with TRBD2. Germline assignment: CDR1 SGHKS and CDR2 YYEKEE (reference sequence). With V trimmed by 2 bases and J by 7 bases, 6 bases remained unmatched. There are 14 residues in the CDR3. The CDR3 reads CASSFSSGGYTQYF. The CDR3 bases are TGTGCCAGCAGCTTCTCCAGCGGGGGTTATACGCAGTATTTT.

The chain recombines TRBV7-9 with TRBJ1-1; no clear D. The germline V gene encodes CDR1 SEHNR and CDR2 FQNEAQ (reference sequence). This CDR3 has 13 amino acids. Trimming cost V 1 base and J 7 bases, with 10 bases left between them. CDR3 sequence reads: CASSLVGENEAFF. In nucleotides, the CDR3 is TGTGCCAGCAGCTTAGTTGGGGAGAATGAAGCTTTCTTT.

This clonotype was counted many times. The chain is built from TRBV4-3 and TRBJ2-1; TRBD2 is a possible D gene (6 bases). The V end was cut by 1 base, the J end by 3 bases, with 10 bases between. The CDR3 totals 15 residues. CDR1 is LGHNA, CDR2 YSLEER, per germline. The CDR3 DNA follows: TGCGCCAGCAGCCAAGGTATCGGGAGCTACAATGAGCAGTTCTTC. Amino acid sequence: CASSQGIGSYNEQFF.

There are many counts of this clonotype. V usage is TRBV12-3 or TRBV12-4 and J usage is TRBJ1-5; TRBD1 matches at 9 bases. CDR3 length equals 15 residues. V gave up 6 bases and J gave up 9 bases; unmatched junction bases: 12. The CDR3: CASSPGTGKGGPQHF. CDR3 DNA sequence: TGTGCCAGCAGCCCCGGGACAGGGAAGGGCGGGCCCCAGCATTTT.

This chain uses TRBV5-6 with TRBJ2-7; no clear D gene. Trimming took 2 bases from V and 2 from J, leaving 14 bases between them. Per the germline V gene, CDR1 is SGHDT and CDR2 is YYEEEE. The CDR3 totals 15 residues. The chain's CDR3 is CASSLEGLWTYEQYF. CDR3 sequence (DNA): TGTGCCAGCAGCTTAGAAGGGTTATGGACCTACGAGCAGTACTTC.

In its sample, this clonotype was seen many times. CDR3 coding DNA: TGTGCCAGCAGTGAAAACGGCGGGAGGGATCAAGAGACCCAGTACTTC. Translation: CASSENGGRDQETQYF. J is TRBJ2-5 and V is TRBV2, with 9 bases lining up with TRBD2. Germline CDR1 and CDR2: SNHLY and FYNNEI. The ends lost 2 bases at V and 2 bases at J; junction bases unmatched: 6. The length of the CDR3 is 16 residues. The full variable domain, in which reference TRBV2 and TRBJ2-5 provide the parts outside the CDR3, is EPEVTQTPSHQVTQMGQEVILRCVPISNHLYFYWYRQILGQKVEFLVSFYNNEISEKSEIFDDQFSVERPDGSNFTLKIRSTKLEDSAMYFCASSENGGRDQETQYFGPGTRLLVL.